This T cell receptor (beta chain) was recorded in a study of cytomegalovirus exposure and HLA in healthy donors. General study results and limits: Productive status was seen about 90% or about 30% of the time for most TCR beta V segments in an earlier analysis.

PCR used 60 Vbeta primers and 13 Jbeta primers. Sequencing was performed with immunoSEQ multiplex PCR; in TCRdb, only in-frame clones are kept and a portion is missing. The sample holds 90,000 to 120,000 clones, roughly four fifths seen once. On this clone itself: Its matching antigen is unknown.

V was clipped by 4 bases and J by 8 bases, with 11 bases between them. The V gene's germline CDR1 is SQVTM and CDR2 ANQGSEA. This CDR3 comprises 11 residues. The genes are TRBV29-1 and TRBJ1-1; a weak D match, TRBD1 (6 bases). The specimen was PBMCs. The receptor comes from a man aged 18 to 29 in good health and CMV-seronegative. The CDR3: CSVAGQSEAFF. CDR3 coding DNA: TGCAGCGTTGCGGGACAATCGGAAGCTTTCTTT.